These 5 T cell receptor beta chains share one sample of origin, sequenced in a study of T-cell reconstitution after alpha-beta-depleted transplantation in children. For TCRbeta, the library was prepared with unique molecular identifiers. TCRdb reprocessed the PCR reads with MiXCR, giving one entry per CDR3 protein. The sample yields about 500,000 distinct CDR3 sequences, approximately 29% seen once. The sample in question was PBMCs from the stem cell graft donor, obtained from the stem cell graft. All receptors derive from a human donor who donated a stem cell graft to a child with aplastic anemia.

Only a few counts were recorded for this clonotype. The CDR3 DNA follows: TGTGCCAGCAGCTCGCGGGGCGATTCACCCCTCCACTTT. Residues: CASSSRGDSPLHF. This chain uses TRBV27 with TRBJ1-6; a possible D gene is TRBD1 (5 bases). The CDR3 covers 13 residues. Germline CDR1 reads MNHEY; CDR2 reads SMNVEV (reference sequence). V lost 6 bases, J lost 8 bases, and 11 bases lay in between.

The chain combines TRBV7-2 with TRBJ2-1; 7 nucleotides line up with TRBD2. Unmatched junction bases numbered 12, after V lost 7 bases and J lost 6 bases. The length of the CDR3 is 15 residues. Germline CDR1 is SGHTA and CDR2 is FQGNSA. CDR3 residues: CASTPRGSKGNEQFF. The CDR3 nucleotides are TGTGCCAGCACCCCTCGCGGGAGTAAGGGCAATGAGCAGTTCTTC.

J is TRBJ1-3 and V is TRBV12-3 or TRBV12-4, with D unresolved. The CDR3 consists of 14 residues. V was trimmed by 3 bases and J by 0 bases, leaving 6 bases between them. The CDR3 bases are TGTGCCAGCAGTTTGATCCTCTCTGGAAACACCATATATTTT. This encodes CASSLILSGNTIYF.

This clonotype appeared a few times. The J gene is TRBJ1-5, the V gene TRBV7-8; D unclear. The CDR3 covers 16 residues. Germline lookup yields CDR1 SGHVS and CDR2 FQNEAQ. Trimming shortened V by 3 bases and J by 4 bases, and 16 bases separated the two germline ends. Written as DNA, the CDR3 is TGTGCCAGCAGCTTGGGTCTGTTCGCCTCGAATCAGCCCCAGCATTTT. This translates into CASSLGLFASNQPQHF.

This clonotype was detected a few times. J is TRBJ1-2 and V is TRBV5-4; 9 bases align to TRBD1. Trimming took 4 bases from V and 3 from J; bases not matched to a gene: 7. Germline V gene data show CDR1 as SGHNT and CDR2 as YYREEE (reference sequence). This CDR3 has 15 amino acids. The CDR3 reads CASSQEQGADYGYTF. CDR3 nucleotide sequence: TGTGCCAGCAGCCAGGAACAGGGGGCCGACTATGGCTACACCTTC. The full variable domain, completed using reference TRBV5-4 and TRBJ1-2, is ETGVTQSPTHLIKTRGQQVTLRCSSQSGHNTVSWYQQALGQGPQFIFQYYREEENGRGNFPPRFSGLQFPNYSSELNVNALELDDSALYLCASSQEQGADYGYTFGSGTRLTVV.